The TCR beta chain under discussion was sequenced for a study of T cells after yellow fever vaccination. Points from the study as a whole: Among all clonotypes, a small share was observed in both CD4 and CD8 compartments.

This CDR3 is built from 17 residues. With 3 bases removed from V and 6 bases from J, the gap between germline ends came to 24 bases. CDR1 and CDR2 (germline): SGHTA, FQGNSA. MiXCR was run by TCRdb on the 5' RACE reads, yielding one entry per CDR3 protein. Here the sample spans hundreds of thousands of distinct CDR3 sequences, 13% being singletons. As regards this clonotype: The antigen is undetermined.

V usage is TRBV7-2 and J usage is TRBJ2-7, with a possible D match to TRBD2 (7 bases). Sequences were derived from PBMCs, sampled on the day of the yellow fever booster vaccination. The receptor's source is a man in his thirties or forties who received the YFV17D yellow fever vaccine. The CDR3 DNA reads as TGTGCCAGCAGCTTTAGCCTCAACAGGGCGCGGGGGCGCGAGCAGTACTTC. Translated: CASSFSLNRARGREQYF.